Given below is one TCR beta chain in context. This sample is part of a study of blood T cell repertoires in COVID-19. In the original analysis: Quantification of nucleated cells was approximated via reference gene primer amplification. Using immunoSEQ multiplex PCR, the repertoire was profiled, and TCRdb retains in-frame clones only, with some absent. Clone size and the V and J calls come from that table; the DNA yielded D and trimming. The table has about 68,000 clones, approximately 86% seen once. The CDR3 length is 14 residues. Trimming cost V 4 bases and J 4 bases, with 14 bases left between them. The germline CDR1 and CDR2 sequences are SGHDT and YYEEEE.

The TCR was taken from a man older than 75 with COVID-19, enrolled during active disease. What was sequenced was peripheral blood. The gene calls are TRBV5-6 and TRBJ1-2, with D perhaps matching TRBD1 (5 bases). CDR3 sequence (DNA): TGTGCCAGCAGCCTCGATCAGGGTGCCTATGGCTACACCTTC. Amino acid sequence: CASSLDQGAYGYTF.